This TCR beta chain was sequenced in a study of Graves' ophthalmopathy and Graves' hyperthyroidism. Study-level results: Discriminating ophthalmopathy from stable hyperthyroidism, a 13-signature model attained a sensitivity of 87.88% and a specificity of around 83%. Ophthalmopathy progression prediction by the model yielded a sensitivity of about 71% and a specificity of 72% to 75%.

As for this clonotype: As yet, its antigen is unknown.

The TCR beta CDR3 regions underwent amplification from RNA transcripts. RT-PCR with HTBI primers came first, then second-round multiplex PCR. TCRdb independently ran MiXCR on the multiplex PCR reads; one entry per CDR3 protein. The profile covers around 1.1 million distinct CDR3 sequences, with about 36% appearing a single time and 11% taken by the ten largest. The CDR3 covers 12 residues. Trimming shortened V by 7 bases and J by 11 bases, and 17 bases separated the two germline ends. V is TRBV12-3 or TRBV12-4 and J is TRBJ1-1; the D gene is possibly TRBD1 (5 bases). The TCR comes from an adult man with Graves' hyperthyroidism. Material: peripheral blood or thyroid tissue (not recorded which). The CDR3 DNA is TGTGCCAGCAACCTACAGGAGAGGGGCGCTTTCTTT. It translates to CASNLQERGAFF.